Following are 16 T cell receptor beta chains from one sample sequenced in a study of cytomegalovirus exposure and HLA in healthy donors. Amplification used 60 Vbeta primers and 13 Jbeta primers. Here immunoSEQ multiplex PCR was the method, and the copy in TCRdb shows in-frame clones only, minus some. There are roughly 120,000 clones in the sample; over 60% occur only once, and about 2% lies in the top ten. Sequencing used PBMCs. The source is a woman aged 30 to 39 in good health and CMV-seronegative.

As for this clone: One junction end disagrees with the germline gene, perhaps due to a read error. The sample contains more than one DNA sequence encoding this CDR3. The chain couples TRBV2 to TRBJ1-5; D not resolved. The CDR3 extends over 14 amino acids. Germline-derived CDR1 and CDR2 are SNHLY and FYNNEI. The CDR3 reads CASSDSRWSQPQHF. CDR3 nucleotides: TGTGCCAGCAGTGACAGCCGATGGAGTCAGCCTCAGCATTTT.

To note about this clone: The missing conserved phenylalanine or tryptophan at the end of this CDR3 makes a read error likely. This chain joins TRBV2 and TRBJ1-2, with no clear D. This CDR3 comprises 11 residues. Looked up from germline, CDR1 is SNHLY and CDR2 is FYNNEI. V was pared by 6 bases and J by 4 bases, with 6 bases between. CDR3 sequence reads: CASRLGYGYTL. Here the CDR3 DNA reads TGTGCCAGCAGACTAGGCTATGGCTACACCCTC.

The V and J genes are TRBV27 and TRBJ1-5; D is ambiguous. The CDR3 extends over 12 amino acids. V lost 4 bases to trimming and J lost 5 bases, with 6 bases between them. Germline V gene lookup returns CDR1 MNHEY and CDR2 SMNVEV (reference sequence). CDR3 sequence: CASSYVDQPQHF. The CDR3 DNA reads TGTGCCAGCAGTTACGTAGATCAGCCCCAGCATTTT.

This clone was detected a few times. The rearrangement links TRBV29-1 to TRBJ2-5, with a possible D match to TRBD1 (5 bases). V lost 6 bases and J lost 2, with 13 bases in between. This CDR3 contains 13 residues. CDR1 and CDR2 (germline): SQVTM, ANQGSEA. CDR3 coding DNA: TGCAGCGTAGGACACCCGGTGCAAGAGACCCAGTACTTC. Residues: CSVGHPVQETQYF.

The V gene is TRBV6-5, the J gene TRBJ2-1, with 8 nucleotides matching TRBD1. J gave up 6 bases and V 6 bases, and 7 bases lay outside the gene matches. The CDR3 is 14 residues long. Per germline, CDR1 MNHEY and CDR2 SVGAGI. The CDR3 DNA reads as TGTGCCAGCAGCGATTTACAGGGGGTCAATGAGCAGTTCTTC. Translated, it gives CASSDLQGVNEQFF.

The chain recombines TRBV19 with TRBJ2-1; 11 bases are a match to TRBD2. This CDR3 is built from 16 residues. CDR1 and CDR2 from the germline V gene are LNHDA and SQIVND (reference sequence). V shed 0 bases and J 4 bases; nucleotides not matched to a gene: 2. The CDR3 spells CASSIDRLAGYNEQFF. In DNA, the CDR3 is TGTGCCAGTAGTATAGACCGACTAGCGGGATACAATGAGCAGTTCTTC.

This rearrangement joins TRBV7-8 to TRBJ1-2, with D hard to call. Per germline, CDR1 SGHVS and CDR2 FQNEAQ. V gave up 5 bases and J gave up 4 bases, with 14 bases separating them. The CDR3 covers 14 residues. CDR3 amino acids: CASSDLGRGYGYTF. The CDR3 DNA sequence: TGTGCCAGCAGCGATTTAGGACGGGGCTATGGCTACACCTTC.

The chain joins TRBV5-1 to TRBJ2-5; 13 nucleotides align to TRBD2. J gave up 5 bases and V 0 bases, and 7 bases lay outside the gene matches. The CDR3 sequence is 17 residues long. Germline V gene lookup returns CDR1 SGHRS and CDR2 YFSETQ. The CDR3 loop is CASSLGGLAGDSETQYF. The CDR3 DNA reads as TGCGCCAGCAGCTTGGGAGGACTAGCGGGAGATTCGGAGACCCAGTACTTC. Variable domain in full (rest from reference TRBV5-1 and TRBJ2-5): KAGVTQTPRYLIKTRGQQVTLSCSPISGHRSVSWYQQTPGQGLQFLFEYFSETQRNKGNFPGRFSGRQFSNSRSEMNVSTLELGDSALYLCASSLGGLAGDSETQYFGPGTRLLVL.

This clone was observed a handful of times. The V and J genes are TRBV2 and TRBJ2-5; unclear D gene. Germline lookup yields CDR1 SNHLY and CDR2 FYNNEI. Trimming pared 5 bases from V and 4 bases from J, leaving 5 bases between. This CDR3 has 11 residues. The CDR3 DNA sequence: TGTGCCAGCAGTTATCGAGAGACCCAGTACTTC. It encodes CASSYRETQYF.

J is TRBJ2-1 and V is TRBV7-3; 9 positions match TRBD1. The germline gives CDR1 SGHTA, CDR2 FQGTGA. J lost 4 bases, V lost 4 bases, and 5 bases had no gene match. The CDR3 is made up of 15 amino acids. The CDR3 sequence: CASSSDRGGYNEQFF. The CDR3 bases are TGTGCCAGCAGCTCGGACAGGGGTGGGTACAATGAGCAGTTCTTC. The whole variable domain, remainder taken from reference TRBV7-3 and TRBJ2-1, is GAGVSQTPSNKVTEKGKYVELRCDPISGHTALYWYRQSLGQGPEFLIYFQGTGAADDSGLPNDRFFAVRPEGSVSTLKIQRTERGDSAVYLCASSSDRGGYNEQFFGPGTRLTVL.

This clone was seen once. V and J are TRBV28 and TRBJ2-2; no clear D gene. The CDR3 extends over 13 amino acids. Trimming left V 3 bases short and J 1 base short, with 3 bases between. The V gene's germline CDR1 is MDHEN and CDR2 SYDVKM. The CDR3 region is CASSFLNTGELFF. The CDR3 region has the DNA TGTGCCAGCAGTTTCTTGAACACCGGGGAGCTGTTTTTT.

J is TRBJ2-7 and V is TRBV28; 10 bases fit TRBD2. The ends lost 4 bases at V and 6 bases at J; junction bases unmatched: 3. Germline-derived CDR1 and CDR2 are MDHEN and SYDVKM. The length of the CDR3 is 13 residues. This chain's CDR3 is CASSWASGGEQYF. The DNA of the CDR3 is TGTGCCAGCAGTTGGGCTAGCGGGGGCGAGCAGTACTTC.

The rearrangement joins TRBV2 to TRBJ2-7; 12 nucleotides agree with TRBD2. V dropped 1 base and J dropped 2; count of bases not matched to a gene: 9. The CDR3 is made up of 18 amino acids. Germline V CDR1 and CDR2: SNHLY, FYNNEI. CDR3 sequence reads: CASSEGSGLAGLAYEQYF. Written as DNA, the CDR3 is TGTGCCAGCAGTGAAGGATCTGGACTAGCGGGACTGGCCTACGAGCAGTACTTC.

This rearrangement joins TRBV28 to TRBJ1-2; 7 positions agree with TRBD1. V was pared by 6 bases and J by 8 bases, with 12 bases of the junction left unmatched. The CDR3 covers 14 residues. Germline values: CDR1 MDHEN, CDR2 SYDVKM. The CDR3: CASRNPGTDGGYTF. The CDR3 nucleotides are TGTGCCAGCAGGAACCCCGGGACAGATGGAGGCTACACCTTC.

The chain has TRBV15 and TRBJ2-5; TRBD2 matches 14 bases. The J call is in doubt because the DNA end fits TRBJ2-7 better. The CDR3 extends over 15 amino acids. Germline V gene data show CDR1 as LNHNV and CDR2 as YYDKDF (reference sequence). Here the CDR3 reads CATSVGTSGSNEQYF. For the CDR3, the DNA is TGTGCCACCAGCGTGGGGACTAGCGGGAGTAACGAGCAGTACTTC.

The chain recombines TRBV7-9 with TRBJ1-2, with TRBD1 as a possible D gene (5 bases). Trimming pared 7 bases from V and 2 bases from J, leaving 17 bases between. The germline V gene has CDR1 SEHNR and CDR2 FQNEAQ (reference sequence). The CDR3 contains 15 residues. Here the CDR3 reads CASIRGVGGNYGYTF. DNA of the CDR3: TGTGCCAGCATCAGAGGGGTGGGGGGGAACTATGGCTACACCTTC.